This T cell receptor beta chain was observed in a study of blood T cell repertoires in COVID-19. In the authors' methods: Amplification from reference gene primers served as the basis for estimated nucleated cell counts. The assay was immunoSEQ multiplex PCR, and TCRdb's table has in-frame clones only and misses some. V, J and clone size are those of that table, while D and trimming were read from the DNA. The table has some 93,000 clones, 75% to 90% seen once. Trimming took 0 bases from V and 5 from J, leaving 7 bases between them. Germline V lookup: CDR1 GTSNPN, CDR2 SVGIG (reference sequence). This CDR3 has 12 amino acids.

Sequencing was done on a sample of peripheral blood. The TCR originated in a man aged 60 to 69 with acute or convalescent COVID-19. The gene calls are TRBV30 and TRBJ1-2; D not resolved. The CDR3 sequence: CAWSVLSYGYTF. CDR3 nucleotides: TGTGCCTGGAGTGTACTCTCGTATGGCTACACCTTC.